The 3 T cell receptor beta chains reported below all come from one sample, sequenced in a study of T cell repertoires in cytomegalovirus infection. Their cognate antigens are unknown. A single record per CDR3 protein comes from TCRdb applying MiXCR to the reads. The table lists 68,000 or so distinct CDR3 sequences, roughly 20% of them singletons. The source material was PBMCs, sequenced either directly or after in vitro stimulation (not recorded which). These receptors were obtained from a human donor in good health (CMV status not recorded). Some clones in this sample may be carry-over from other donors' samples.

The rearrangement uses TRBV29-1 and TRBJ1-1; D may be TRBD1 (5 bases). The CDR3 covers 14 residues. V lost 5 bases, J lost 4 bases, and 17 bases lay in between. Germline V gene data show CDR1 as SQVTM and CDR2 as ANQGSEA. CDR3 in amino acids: CSVHRVGGLTEAFF. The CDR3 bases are TGCAGCGTTCACCGGGTTGGGGGTCTCACTGAAGCTTTCTTT.

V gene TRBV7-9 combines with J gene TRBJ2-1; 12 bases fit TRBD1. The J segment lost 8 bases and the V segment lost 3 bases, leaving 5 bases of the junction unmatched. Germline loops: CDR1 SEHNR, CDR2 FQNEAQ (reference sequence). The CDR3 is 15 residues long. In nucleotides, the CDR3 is TGTGCCAGCAGCTTGGGGACAGGGGGCTTCGATGAGCAGTTCTTC. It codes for CASSLGTGGFDEQFF.

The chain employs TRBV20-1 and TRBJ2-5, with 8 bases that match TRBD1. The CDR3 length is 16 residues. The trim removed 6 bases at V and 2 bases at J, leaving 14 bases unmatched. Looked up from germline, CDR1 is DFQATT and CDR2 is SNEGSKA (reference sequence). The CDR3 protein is CSAKDRAEVPQETQYF. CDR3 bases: TGCAGTGCCAAGGACAGGGCGGAGGTGCCACAAGAGACCCAGTACTTC.